Shown below are 24 T cell receptor beta chains from a single sample sequenced in a study of metastatic and nonmetastatic thyroid tumors. Not a single patient had been given any form of treatment at any point before undergoing thyroid surgery. With MiXCR, TCRdb called clones anew from the PCR reads. The table shows about 92,000 clones, with about 15% occurring only once. Sequenced sample: blood. These receptors were collected from a female donor with papillary thyroid cancer or a benign thyroid nodule (not recorded which). Some clones in this sample may be carry-over from other donors' samples.

V and J are TRBV7-8 and TRBJ2-7; perhaps TRBD1 as D (6 bases). V was shortened by 0 bases and J by 6 bases, with 12 bases between the two germline ends. Germline V gene lookup returns CDR1 SGHVS and CDR2 FQNEAQ. CDR3 length equals 14 residues. The CDR3 DNA reads as TGTGCCAGCAGCTTAGCGGGTTCCAGGGGCGAGCAGTACTTC. It is translated as CASSLAGSRGEQYF.

This clone was counted only a few times. Additional DNA sequences in this sample encode the identical CDR3. This chain joins TRBV4-2 and TRBJ2-7; 8 nucleotides line up with TRBD2. Unmatched junction bases numbered 14, after V lost 6 bases and J lost 4 bases. The CDR3 contains 16 residues. CDR1 LGHNA and CDR2 YNFKEQ come from the germline V gene. CDR3 amino acids: CASSHLFARGGYEQYF. The CDR3 bases are TGTGCCAGCAGTCACCTCTTCGCTCGGGGGGGTTACGAGCAGTACTTC.

Concerning this clone: A single base separates this from a much larger clone, so it may be a read error. The chain couples TRBV14 to TRBJ2-7; unclear D gene. CDR3 length: 14 amino acids. Looked up from germline, CDR1 is SGHDN and CDR2 is FVKESK. In DNA, the CDR3 is TGTGCCAGCATCCAAGATGGGGAAACCTACGAGCAGTACTTC. Translating gives CASIQDGETYEQYF.

Turning to this clone: This may be a read error: a much more frequent sequence differs by one nucleotide. J is TRBJ2-3 and V is TRBV5-1, with D possibly TRBD1 on 5 matching bases. Germline V gene data show CDR1 as SGHRS and CDR2 as YFSETQ. This CDR3 spans 14 amino acids. V lost 0 bases and J 8 bases, leaving 13 bases between the germline ends. This chain's CDR3 is CASSLGDSSCTQYF. The CDR3 region has the DNA TGCGCCAGCAGCTTGGGCGACAGCTCGTGTACGCAGTATTTT.

This clone came up many times. This rearrangement joins TRBV5-6 to TRBJ2-7; tentatively, D is TRBD2 (5 bases). Germline V CDR1 and CDR2: SGHDT, YYEEEE. V lost 4 bases to trimming and J lost 6 bases, with 11 bases between them. CDR3 length: 12 residues. CDR3 loop: CASSPTIGEQYF. Written as DNA, the CDR3 is TGTGCCAGCAGCCCGACTATCGGCGAGCAGTACTTC.

The table lists this clone with many counts. This chain links TRBV7-3 with TRBJ2-1, with 8 bases matching TRBD2. CDR3 length: 18 residues. The junction had 15 bases not matched to a gene; V was cut back by 3 bases and J by 5 bases. The germline V gene has CDR1 SGHTA and CDR2 FQGTGA. The DNA for the CDR3 is TGTGCCAGCAGCTTTACCGGATTAGCGGGGTCCAAGGACAATGAGCAGTTCTTC. Its translation is CASSFTGLAGSKDNEQFF.

Ten or more counts support this clone. This chain joins TRBV6-4 and TRBJ1-1; weak D call: TRBD1 (5 bases). V was trimmed by 5 bases and J by 1 base, leaving 11 bases between them. Germline V gene sequence: CDR1 MRHNA, CDR2 SNTAGT. CDR3 length equals 14 residues. This CDR3 is CASSPRGGNTEAFF. DNA of the CDR3: TGTGCCAGCAGTCCCCGGGGGGGGAACACTGAAGCTTTCTTT.

In regard to this clone: A single base separates this from a much larger clone, so it may be a read error. The chain couples TRBV4-2 to TRBJ2-6, with D possibly TRBD2 on 5 matching bases. The CDR3 is made up of 15 amino acids. Germline V gene sequence: CDR1 LGHNA, CDR2 YNFKEQ. CDR3 coding DNA: TGTGCCAGCAACCAAGCGGATTCTGGGGCCAACGTCCTGACTTTC. Residues: CASNQADSGANVLTF.

Remarks on this clone: An end of the junction does not agree with germline; a read error may underlie this. The same CDR3 arises from other DNA sequences in this sample as well. V gene TRBV29-1 combines with J gene TRBJ2-2; 12 bases are shared with TRBD1. The germline CDR1 and CDR2 sequences are SQVTM and ANQGSEA. The CDR3 loop spans 16 amino acids. The CDR3 reads CSVDGDRGHDTGELFF. CDR3 DNA: TGCAGCGTTGATGGGGACAGGGGGCACGACACCGGTGAGCTGTTTTTT.

This clone was counted many times. V is TRBV27 and J is TRBJ1-2; 11 nucleotides line up with TRBD1. Germline V gene data show CDR1 as MNHEY and CDR2 as SMNVEV (reference sequence). The CDR3 sequence is 13 residues long. V dropped 10 bases and J dropped 5; count of bases not matched to a gene: 6. The CDR3 bases are TGTGCCACCAGGACAGGGGGCTTGTATGGCTACACCTTC. Translated, it gives CATRTGGLYGYTF.

This clone has a count of ten or more. CDR3 in DNA: TGCGCCAGCAGCTTGTTGGGTGAAGCTTTCTTT. It specifies CASSLLGEAFF. The chain employs TRBV5-1 and TRBJ1-1; D not resolved. Trimming took 1 base from V and 7 from J, leaving 5 bases between them. CDR3 length: 11 residues. Germline-derived CDR1 and CDR2 are SGHRS and YFSETQ.

This clone was seen repeatedly, ten times or more. The rearrangement joins TRBV7-3 to TRBJ2-5; 8 positions match TRBD1. The CDR3 covers 13 residues. CDR1 is SGHTA and CDR2 is FQGTGA in the germline V gene. V lost 5 bases to trimming and J lost 4 bases; unmatched junction nucleotides: 3. The CDR3 loop reads CASSVTGGETQYF. The CDR3 region has the DNA TGTGCCAGCAGCGTTACAGGGGGAGAGACCCAGTACTTC.

In this sample, this clone turned up many times. The chain employs TRBV9 and TRBJ1-2; the D is unclear. Per the germline V gene, CDR1 is SGDLS and CDR2 is YYNGEE. Deletions cut 2 bases from V and 6 bases from J, with 17 bases between. The CDR3 has 15 residues. CDR3 region: CASSVGPPKRDGYTF. The CDR3 nucleotides are TGTGCCAGCAGCGTTGGCCCTCCTAAGAGGGATGGCTACACCTTC.

A note on this clone: This may be a read error, as it is one base from a much larger clone. The genes are TRBV20-1 and TRBJ2-1; no reliable D call. This CDR3 comprises 13 residues. In germline, CDR1 is DFQATT, CDR2 SNEGSKA (reference sequence). V was cut by 3 bases and J by 4 bases, with 10 bases left in between. The CDR3 coding sequence is TGCAGTGCTAGTGGGCAGTGTTACAATGAGCAGTTCTTC. Its translation is CSASGQCYNEQFF.

This clone was seen repeatedly, ten times or more. This chain joins TRBV18 and TRBJ1-6, with D unclear. The CDR3 spans 15 residues. CDR1 is KGHSH, CDR2 LQKENI, per germline. V was cut by 2 bases and J by 8 bases, with 13 bases left in between. The CDR3 here is CASSPGGGRDSPLHF. The CDR3 DNA follows: TGTGCCAGCTCACCAGGAGGAGGACGGGATTCACCCCTCCACTTT.

There are many counts of this clone. V gene TRBV6-2 or TRBV6-3 combines with J gene TRBJ2-2; D not resolved. Per germline, CDR1 MNHEY and CDR2 SVGEGT. This CDR3 contains 17 residues. V gave up 0 bases and J gave up 1 base, with 12 bases separating them. CDR3 sequence (DNA): TGTGCCAGCAGTTACTCGTCCAGTCTCCTGAACACCGGGGAGCTGTTTTTT. Its protein product is CASSYSSSLLNTGELFF.

This clone has a count of ten or more. This chain connects TRBV27 to TRBJ2-7; D gene uncertain. Germline V gene sequence: CDR1 MNHEY, CDR2 SMNVEV (reference sequence). V was shortened by 4 bases and J by 5 bases, with 12 bases between the two germline ends. This CDR3 has 13 amino acids. CDR3 nucleotide sequence: TGTGCCAGCAGTTACCTAGACAACCACGAGCAGTACTTC. The encoded protein is CASSYLDNHEQYF.

This clone was observed a few times. The V call is TRBV5-4, the J call TRBJ2-5; 8 positions match TRBD1. V lost 4 bases and J lost 4; bases outside the gene matches: 3. The CDR3 runs 13 residues. Germline loops: CDR1 SGHNT, CDR2 YYREEE (reference sequence). CDR3 nucleotides: TGTGCCAGCAGCCTCGGACAGGGAGAGACCCAGTACTTC. It translates to CASSLGQGETQYF.

This clone was detected only once. This clone may be a read error of a much larger clone one base away. Other DNA sequences in this sample translate to the same CDR3. V is TRBV5-6 and J is TRBJ2-1, with a weak D call TRBD1 (6 bases). CDR3 length: 14 residues. With 7 bases removed from V and 5 bases from J, the gap between germline ends came to 16 bases. CDR1 is SGHDT, CDR2 YYEEEE, per germline. The DNA for the CDR3 is TGTGCCAGCGGACGTAGACAGGCCGACAATGAGCAGTTCTTC. This sequence encodes CASGRRQADNEQFF.

This clone was seen many times. The V call is TRBV10-3, the J call TRBJ2-3, with 8 bases that match TRBD2. The CDR3 is made up of 15 amino acids. V lost 11 bases and J lost 2; bases outside the gene matches: 12. Germline V gene sequence: CDR1 ENHRY, CDR2 SYGVKD. Written as DNA, the CDR3 is TGTGCCGTCGACCGCAGCGGGGGCCTCACAGATACGCAGTATTTT. This gives the protein CAVDRSGGLTDTQYF.

This clone has just a few counts. A clone one base away is much larger, so this may be a read error. This rearrangement joins TRBV11-3 to TRBJ2-2, with D possibly matching TRBD2 (5 bases). Trimming took off 0 bases at V and 4 bases at J, with 6 bases between the two ends. Per the germline V gene, CDR1 is SGHNT and CDR2 is YENEEA. The CDR3 consists of 14 residues. The CDR3 region has the DNA TGTGCCAGCAGCTTAGAGAGGGCCACCGGGGAGCTGTTTTTT. Translating gives CASSLERATGELFF.

This clone was found many times. A much larger clone lies a single base off, so this may be a read error. V usage is TRBV28 and J usage is TRBJ1-1; 8 bases align to TRBD1. Per germline, CDR1 MDHEN and CDR2 SYDVKM. Unmatched junction bases numbered 10, after V lost 2 bases and J lost 11 bases. The CDR3 has 14 amino acids. The CDR3 loop reads CASSLPDRGVAAFF. The CDR3 nucleotides read TGTGCCAGCAGTTTACCCGACAGGGGAGTTGCCGCTTTCTTT.

This clone turned up a few times. The gene calls are TRBV9 and TRBJ1-2; D is perhaps TRBD1 (5 bases). There are 12 residues in the CDR3. The ends were cut back, 2 bases at V and 6 bases at J, with 8 bases in the middle. The V gene's germline CDR1 is SGDLS and CDR2 YYNGEE. The CDR3 sequence is CASSVGTDGYTF. CDR3 DNA sequence: TGTGCCAGCAGCGTGGGGACGGATGGCTACACCTTC. Variable domain in full (rest from reference TRBV9 and TRBJ1-2): DSGVTQTPKHLITATGQRVTLRCSPRSGDLSVYWYQQSLDQGLQFLIQYYNGEERAKGNILERFSAQQFPDLHSELNLSSLELGDSALYFCASSVGTDGYTFGSGTRLTVV.

For the CDR3, the DNA is TGTGCCTGGAGTGTAGGGGGGAGAAGGAACTATGGCTACACCTTC. Protein sequence: CAWSVGGRRNYGYTF. The J gene is TRBJ1-2, the V gene TRBV30; possibly TRBD1 for D (6 bases). Between the trimmed V and J ends, which lost 0 bases and 2 bases, there was a span of 13 bases. CDR1 GTSNPN and CDR2 SVGIG come from the germline V gene (reference sequence). The CDR3 is 15 residues long.